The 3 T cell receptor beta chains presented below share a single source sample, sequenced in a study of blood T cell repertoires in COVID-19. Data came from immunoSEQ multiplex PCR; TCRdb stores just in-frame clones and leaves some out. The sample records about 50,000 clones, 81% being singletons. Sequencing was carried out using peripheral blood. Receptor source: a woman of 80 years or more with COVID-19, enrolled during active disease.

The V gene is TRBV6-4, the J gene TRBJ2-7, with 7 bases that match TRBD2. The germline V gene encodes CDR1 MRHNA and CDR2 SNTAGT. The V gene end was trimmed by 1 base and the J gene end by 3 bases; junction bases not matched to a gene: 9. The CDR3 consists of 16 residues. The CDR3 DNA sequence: TGTGCCAGCAGTGACTTGGGCGGGGGAGACTACTACGAGCAGTACTTC. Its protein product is CASSDLGGGDYYEQYF.

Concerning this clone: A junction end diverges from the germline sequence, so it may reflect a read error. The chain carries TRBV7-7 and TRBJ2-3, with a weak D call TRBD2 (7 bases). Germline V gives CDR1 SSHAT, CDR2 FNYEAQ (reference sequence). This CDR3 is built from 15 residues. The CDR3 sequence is CASSLSGGATDTQYF. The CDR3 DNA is TGTGCTAGCAGCTTAAGTGGGGGGGCCACAGATACGCAGTATTTT.

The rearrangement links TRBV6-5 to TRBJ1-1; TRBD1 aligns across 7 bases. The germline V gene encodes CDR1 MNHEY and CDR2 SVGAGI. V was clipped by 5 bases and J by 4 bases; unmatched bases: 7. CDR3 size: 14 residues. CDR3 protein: CASSRQGLSTEAFF. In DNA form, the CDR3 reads TGTGCCAGCAGTAGACAGGGTTTGAGCACTGAAGCTTTCTTT.